One sample yielded the 10 T cell receptor beta chains listed below, sequenced in a study of human CD4 T cells and Enterobacteriaceae (dated by TCRdb to between 2020 and 2021). Libraries were prepared through the immunoSEQ multiplex PCR assay. TCRdb took this table from immuneACCESS and kept in-frame rearrangements with V and J called. Such tables lack part of the clones; where checked against another copy, unresolved V genes explain under half of the gap, and the rest is unexplained. In all, the sample holds 25,000 to 30,000 clones, and approximately 78% of those were seen once. Around 1% of the sample rests with the top ten. Memory CD4+ T cells, defined as all CD4+ cells except CD45RA+CCR7+CD95- naive cells, were FACS-sorted on a FACSAria III to over 98% purity. Material: memory CD4+ T cells from blood. The sample's cell subset or site label, in plain terms: total memory CD4 T cells sorted directly ex vivo, unstimulated. All receptors come from a human donor in good health.

V gene TRBV6-1 combines with J gene TRBJ2-3, with TRBD2 matching over 14 bases. The CDR3 runs 15 residues. V was pared by 6 bases and J by 4 bases, with 3 bases of the junction left unmatched. The germline V gene has CDR1 MNHNS and CDR2 SASEGT. For the CDR3, the DNA is TGTGCCAGCAGGAGACTAGCGGGGGGGCCAGATACGCAGTATTTT. It translates to CASRRLAGGPDTQYF.

The rearrangement links TRBV11-2 to TRBJ2-4, with D perhaps matching TRBD1 (5 bases). CDR1 is SGHAT and CDR2 is FQNNGV in the germline V gene. The CDR3 extends over 15 amino acids. Trimming removed 0 bases at V and 3 bases at J, with 9 bases between. CDR3 bases: TGTGCCAGCAGCTTAGATCCGCAGGGCAAAAACATTCAGTACTTC. This translates into CASSLDPQGKNIQYF. Based on the CDR3 plus reference TRBV11-2 and TRBJ2-4, the full variable domain is EAGVAQSPRYKIIEKRQSVAFWCNPISGHATLYWYQQILGQGPKLLIQFQNNGVVDDSQLPKDRFSAERLKGVDSTLKIQPAKLEDSAVYLCASSLDPQGKNIQYFGAGTRLSVL.

A few counts support this clone. The J gene is TRBJ2-1, the V gene TRBV18, with TRBD2 matching over 12 bases. CDR3 length: 17 amino acids. Germline assignment: CDR1 KGHSH and CDR2 LQKENI. J was trimmed by 8 bases and V by 4 bases; bases with no gene match: 12. The CDR3 coding sequence is TGTGCCAGCTCACAACGAGCGACTAGCGGGAGTTCGGATGAGCAGTTCTTC. This sequence encodes CASSQRATSGSSDEQFF. The full variable domain, rest sourced from reference TRBV18 and TRBJ2-1, is NAGVMQNPRHLVRRRGQEARLRCSPMKGHSHVYWYRQLPEEGLKFMVYLQKENIIDESGMPKERFSAEFPKEGPSILRIQQVVRGDSAAYFCASSQRATSGSSDEQFFGPGTRLTVL.

The V gene is TRBV5-4, the J gene TRBJ2-3, with TRBD2 identical over 9 bases. CDR1 and CDR2 (germline): SGHNT, YYREEE (reference sequence). The CDR3 sequence is 15 residues long. V was pared by 2 bases and J by 4 bases, with 5 bases of the junction left unmatched. The CDR3 spells CASSFSGSRADTQYF. The CDR3 DNA is TGTGCCAGCAGCTTTAGCGGGAGCCGTGCAGATACGCAGTATTTT.

The CDR3 DNA is TGCGCCAGCAGCTTGTTCGGGGGTGGCGAGACCCAGTACTTC. Residues: CASSLFGGGETQYF. The V call is TRBV5-1, the J call TRBJ2-5; D is possibly TRBD2 (6 bases). Germline CDR1 SGHRS, CDR2 YFSETQ. Trimming removed 1 base at V and 5 bases at J, with 12 bases between. The CDR3 consists of 14 residues.

This clone appeared a few times. J is TRBJ2-3 and V is TRBV5-1; D is perhaps TRBD1 (6 bases). V was pared by 6 bases and J by 8 bases, with 25 bases between. Germline CDR1 reads SGHRS; CDR2 reads YFSETQ. There are 16 residues in the CDR3. As DNA, the CDR3 is TGCGCCAGCAACAGCCAGGGGTTCAGCGGTTTGGTTACGCAGTATTTT. This gives the protein CASNSQGFSGLVTQYF.

The chain combines TRBV29-1 with TRBJ1-1; a weak D match, TRBD1 (6 bases). The V end was cut by 1 base, the J end by 4 bases, with 10 bases between. Germline V CDR1 and CDR2: SQVTM, ANQGSEA. The CDR3 sequence is 13 residues long. CDR3 coding DNA: TGCAGCGTTGAAGGACAGGTCCGCACTGAAGCTTTCTTT. Encoded protein: CSVEGQVRTEAFF.

V usage is TRBV4-1 and J usage is TRBJ2-2, with D possibly being TRBD1 (6 bases). The CDR3 runs 16 residues. Germline V gene sequence: CDR1 MGHRA, CDR2 YSYEKL. Trimming stripped 4 bases from V and 0 bases from J, with 12 bases between. Here the CDR3 DNA reads TGCGCCAGCAGCCGGGGGACATCCCCGAACACCGGGGAGCTGTTTTTT. Residues: CASSRGTSPNTGELFF.

V and J are TRBV18 and TRBJ2-3; 11 bases align to TRBD1. Germline assignment: CDR1 KGHSH and CDR2 LQKENI. With V trimmed by 3 bases and J by 3 bases, 8 bases remained unmatched. The length of the CDR3 is 17 residues. Here the CDR3 reads CASSPKIGTGGTDTQYF. DNA for the CDR3: TGTGCCAGCTCACCGAAGATTGGGACAGGGGGAACAGATACGCAGTATTTT.

This clone came up a few times. This chain joins TRBV30 and TRBJ1-5; D not certain. CDR3 length equals 12 residues. CDR1 GTSNPN and CDR2 SVGIG come from the germline V gene (reference sequence). Trimming pared 2 bases from V and 4 bases from J, leaving 6 bases between. DNA for the CDR3: TGTGCCTGGAGTATCAGTAATCAGCCCCAGCATTTT. It yields the protein CAWSISNQPQHF.